The rows below give T cell receptor beta chains drawn from one sample of a study of control samples from healthy donors and cancer patients. TCRdb's table, derived via immunoSEQ multiplex PCR, lists solely in-frame clones and lacks some. The profile shows 150,000 to 200,000 clones, 85% to 90% of them singletons. The specimen sequenced was blood. The source is a woman between 45 and 65 years old in good health. Each CDR3 is given with its conserved first and last residue. Each record gives: D gene, V gene, clone size, J gene, CDR3 protein, CDR3 DNA. A D gene is named only where the DNA matches it firmly. Size values are once, few and many counts, or a class for expanded clones, and some rows have none.

D: TRBD1
V: TRBV28
size: .
J: TRBJ2-7
CDR3: CASKGQTYEQYF
DNA: TGTGCCAGCAAGGGACAGACCTACGAGCAGTACTTC

D: .
V: TRBV7-9
size: .
J: TRBJ2-7
CDR3: CASTTLGPQQYF
DNA: TGTGCCAGCACCACGCTGGGCCCCCAGCAGTACTTC

D: TRBD2
V: TRBV5-4
size: .
J: TRBJ2-1
CDR3: CASSFGLAGGVEQFF
DNA: TGTGCCAGCAGCTTCGGGCTAGCGGGAGGGGTTGAGCAGTTCTTC

D: .
V: TRBV28
size: .
J: TRBJ1-3
CDR3: CASSLSGHTGNTIYF
DNA: TGTGCCAGCAGTTTATCGGGACATACTGGAAACACCATATATTTT

D: TRBD2
V: TRBV28
size: .
J: TRBJ2-7
CDR3: CASSLRGAGSYEQYF
DNA: TGTGCCAGCAGTTTAAGAGGAGCGGGGAGCTACGAGCAGTACTTC

D: .
V: TRBV21-1
size: .
J: TRBJ2-2
CDR3: CASSKGGRGAVF
DNA: TGTGCCAGCAGCAAGGGTGGGCGGGGAGCTGTTTTT

D: .
V: TRBV4-3
size: few
J: TRBJ2-1
CDR3: CASSQEGRGYSYNEQFF
DNA: TGCGCCAGCAGCCAAGAGGGCCGGGGTTACTCCTACAATGAGCAGTTCTTC

D: .
V: TRBV5-4
size: .
J: TRBJ2-1
CDR3: CASSSLATNEQFF
DNA: TGTGCCAGCAGCTCGCTAGCGACTAATGAGCAGTTCTTC

D: .
V: TRBV7-2
size: .
J: TRBJ1-2
CDR3: CASTVDRIYGYTF
DNA: TGTGCCAGCACCGTAGACAGGATCTATGGCTACACCTTC

D: .
V: TRBV24-1
size: .
J: TRBJ2-3
CDR3: CATSAKGRINPDTQYF
DNA: TGTGCCACCAGTGCAAAGGGGCGGATAAATCCAGATACGCAGTATTTT

D: .
V: TRBV28
size: .
J: TRBJ1-6
CDR3: CASSVTQGTQGSPLHF
DNA: TGTGCCAGCAGTGTCACACAGGGTACCCAGGGATCACCCCTCCACTTT

D: TRBD1
V: TRBV2
size: .
J: TRBJ2-2
CDR3: CASSGGQVNTGELFF
DNA: TGTGCCAGCAGTGGAGGACAGGTGAACACCGGGGAGCTGTTTTTT

D: TRBD1
V: TRBV28
size: .
J: TRBJ1-2
CDR3: CASSLRDRGHGYTF
DNA: TGTGCCAGCAGTCTCCGGGACAGGGGCCATGGCTACACCTTC

D: .
V: TRBV9
size: .
J: TRBJ1-1
CDR3: CASSGGPGAEAFF
DNA: TGTGCCAGCAGCGGAGGTCCGGGCGCTGAAGCTTTCTTT

D: .
V: TRBV21-1
size: .
J: TRBJ1-6
CDR3: CASTKYGEGRSSSNSPLHF
DNA: TGTGCCAGCACCAAATACGGGGAGGGGCGGAGTTCTTCGAATTCACCCCTCCACTTT

D: .
V: TRBV7-2
size: few
J: TRBJ2-7
CDR3: CASSSPLGYEQYF
DNA: TGTGCCAGCAGCTCCCCTCTAGGCTACGAGCAGTACTTC

D: .
V: TRBV9
size: .
J: TRBJ2-7
CDR3: CASSPQTNSHEQYF
DNA: TGTGCCAGCAGCCCCCAGACTAACTCGCACGAGCAGTACTTC

D: .
V: TRBV29-1
size: .
J: TRBJ2-1
CDR3: CSVSTRRTSLNEQFF
DNA: TGCAGCGTCTCCACCCGGCGAACGTCCCTCAATGAGCAGTTCTTC

D: .
V: TRBV19
size: .
J: TRBJ1-1
CDR3: CATYVGTEAFF
DNA: TGTGCCACTTATGTCGGGACTGAAGCTTTCTTT

D: .
V: TRBV6-6
size: .
J: TRBJ2-7
CDR3: CAGQSLFGEQYF
DNA: TGTGCCGGACAGTCGCTATTCGGCGAGCAGTACTTC

D: .
V: TRBV7-2
size: .
J: TRBJ2-2
CDR3: CASSLSGTGELFF
DNA: TGTGCCAGCAGCTTATCGGGCACCGGGGAGCTGTTTTTT

D: TRBD2
V: TRBV7-2
size: .
J: TRBJ2-1
CDR3: CASSFSGSSYNEQFF
DNA: TGTGCCAGCAGCTTTAGCGGGAGCTCCTACAATGAGCAGTTCTTC

D: TRBD2
V: TRBV28
size: once
J: TRBJ2-2
CDR3: CASSSIGGVTGELFF
DNA: TGTGCCAGCAGTTCCATCGGGGGGGTGACCGGGGAGCTGTTTTTT

D: .
V: TRBV21-1
size: once
J: TRBJ1-3
CDR3: CASSNRVLSGNTIYF
DNA: TGTGCCAGCAGCAACCGGGTTCTCTCTGGAAACACCATATATTTT

D: .
V: TRBV5-8
size: .
J: TRBJ2-7
CDR3: CASSLDRGYEQYF
DNA: TGTGCCAGCAGCTTGGATCGGGGCTACGAGCAGTACTTC

D: .
V: TRBV7-9
size: .
J: TRBJ2-5
CDR3: CASGQGWEIGQLRRETQYF
DNA: TGTGCCAGCGGGCAGGGATGGGAGATAGGACAACTTCGGAGAGAGACCCAGTACTTC

D: .
V: TRBV28
size: .
J: TRBJ2-7
CDR3: CASSLFQGFEQYF
DNA: TGTGCCAGCAGTTTGTTTCAGGGTTTCGAGCAGTACTTC

D: .
V: TRBV19
size: .
J: TRBJ1-1
CDR3: CASSIGIGGSEAFF
DNA: TGTGCCAGTAGTATAGGGATCGGGGGAAGTGAAGCTTTCTTT

D: .
V: TRBV9
size: .
J: TRBJ2-3
CDR3: CASSVDRGGDTQYF
DNA: TGTGCCAGCAGCGTCGACAGGGGAGGGGATACGCAGTATTTT

D: .
V: TRBV7-9
size: .
J: TRBJ1-2
CDR3: CASSPMGGNYGYTF
DNA: TGTGCCAGCAGCCCAATGGGGGGGAACTATGGCTACACCTTC

D: .
V: TRBV4-3
size: .
J: TRBJ1-4
CDR3: CASSQDLGDKSFRTNEKLFF
DNA: TGCGCCAGCAGCCAAGATCTTGGGGACAAGTCATTTAGAACTAATGAAAAACTGTTTTTT

D: .
V: TRBV6-5
size: few
J: TRBJ1-1
CDR3: CASRSWGDTEAFF
DNA: TGTGCCAGTCGATCCTGGGGGGACACTGAAGCTTTCTTT

D: .
V: TRBV9
size: once
J: TRBJ1-1
CDR3: CASSVDRETEAFF
DNA: TGTGCCAGCAGCGTAGATCGGGAGACTGAAGCTTTCTTT

D: TRBD1
V: TRBV15
size: .
J: TRBJ2-5
CDR3: CATSRNPGGRETQYF
DNA: TGTGCCACCAGCAGAAACCCAGGGGGCCGGGAGACCCAGTACTTC

D: TRBD2
V: TRBV2
size: .
J: TRBJ2-2
CDR3: CASHPLGGAGSGELFF
DNA: TGTGCCAGTCACCCGCTTGGCGGAGCGGGGAGCGGGGAGCTGTTTTTT

D: TRBD2
V: TRBV9
size: .
J: TRBJ2-5
CDR3: CASSARLAGRQETQYF
DNA: TGTGCCAGCAGCGCGAGACTAGCGGGACGGCAAGAGACCCAGTACTTC

D: .
V: TRBV7-9
size: .
J: TRBJ1-6
CDR3: CASRHDYNSPLHF
DNA: TGTGCCAGCAGACACGATTATAATTCACCCCTCCACTTT

D: TRBD1
V: TRBV28
size: once
J: TRBJ2-3
CDR3: CASQRGGADTQYF
DNA: TGTGCCAGCCAACGAGGGGGCGCAGATACGCAGTATTTT

D: .
V: TRBV18
size: .
J: TRBJ1-1
CDR3: CASSPVARPEAFF
DNA: TGTGCCAGCTCACCGGTCGCTAGGCCTGAAGCTTTCTTT

D: .
V: TRBV6-5
size: .
J: TRBJ1-4
CDR3: CASGFSNEKLFF
DNA: TGTGCCAGCGGCTTCTCTAATGAAAAACTGTTTTTT

D: .
V: TRBV28
size: .
J: TRBJ2-4
CDR3: CASSLRAGAFVNIQYF
DNA: TGTGCCAGCAGCTTAAGGGCAGGGGCATTTGTAAACATTCAGTACTTC

D: .
V: TRBV5-1
size: .
J: TRBJ1-3
CDR3: CASSEEEQGAGNTIYF
DNA: TGCGCCAGCAGCGAGGAAGAACAGGGCGCTGGAAACACCATATATTTT

D: .
V: TRBV19
size: .
J: TRBJ1-5
CDR3: CASSVGQGINQPQHF
DNA: TGTGCCAGTAGTGTAGGCCAGGGGATAAATCAGCCCCAGCATTTT

D: TRBD1
V: TRBV28
size: .
J: TRBJ1-2
CDR3: CASSLYPDRGGYGYTF
DNA: TGTGCCAGCAGTCTTTACCCGGACAGGGGGGGCTATGGCTACACCTTC

D: .
V: TRBV28
size: .
J: TRBJ1-5
CDR3: CASISAPGSNQPQHF
DNA: TGTGCCAGCATTTCGGCACCGGGGAGCAATCAGCCCCAGCATTTT

D: .
V: TRBV9
size: .
J: TRBJ1-2
CDR3: CASSPPVGRSNYGYTF
DNA: TGTGCCAGCAGCCCTCCAGTTGGCAGATCTAACTATGGCTACACCTTC

D: .
V: TRBV5-1
size: once
J: TRBJ2-5
CDR3: CASSLFGKGEETQYF
DNA: TGCGCCAGCAGCTTGTTCGGGAAAGGAGAGGAGACCCAGTACTTC

D: .
V: TRBV7-3
size: .
J: TRBJ1-2
CDR3: CASSLIEGYGYTF
DNA: TGTGCCAGCAGCTTAATTGAGGGCTATGGCTACACCTTC

D: TRBD1
V: TRBV7-9
size: .
J: TRBJ1-2
CDR3: CASSRQGLGGYTF
DNA: TGTGCCAGCAGCAGACAGGGATTAGGTGGCTACACCTTC

D: TRBD1
V: TRBV28
size: .
J: TRBJ1-2
CDR3: CASSLSTGGGYTF
DNA: TGTGCCAGCAGTTTAAGTACAGGGGGGGGCTACACCTTC

D: .
V: TRBV28
size: few
J: TRBJ2-1
CDR3: CASRVLGGHNEQFF
DNA: TGTGCCAGCAGGGTACTAGGGGGGCACAATGAGCAGTTCTTC

D: TRBD1
V: TRBV7-3
size: few
J: TRBJ1-6
CDR3: CASSLGQGFSPLHF
DNA: TGTGCCAGCAGCTTGGGACAGGGGTTTTCACCCCTCCACTTT

D: .
V: TRBV4-3
size: .
J: TRBJ2-3
CDR3: CASSQDMASGADTQYF
DNA: TGCGCCAGCAGCCAAGATATGGCCTCGGGCGCAGATACGCAGTATTTT

D: .
V: TRBV29-1
size: .
J: TRBJ1-2
CDR3: CSVEDRLVGIGYTF
DNA: TGCAGCGTTGAAGATCGTCTGGTGGGGATCGGCTACACCTTC

D: .
V: TRBV5-1
size: .
J: TRBJ2-7
CDR3: CASGWDSLSYEQYF
DNA: TGCGCCAGCGGCTGGGACTCACTCTCCTACGAGCAGTACTTC

D: TRBD1
V: TRBV11-2
size: .
J: TRBJ1-2
CDR3: CASSSGPGQGSYGYTF
DNA: TGTGCCAGCAGCTCCGGCCCGGGACAGGGATCCTATGGCTACACCTTC

D: .
V: TRBV6-5
size: .
J: TRBJ2-3
CDR3: CATPQRTSWGDTQYF
DNA: TGTGCCACCCCCCAGCGGACCTCTTGGGGGGATACGCAGTATTTT

D: TRBD1
V: TRBV3-1/TRBV3-2
size: .
J: TRBJ1-4
CDR3: CASSRGGTNEKLFF
DNA: TGTGCCAGCAGCCGAGGGGGCACTAATGAAAAACTGTTTTTT

D: .
V: TRBV14
size: .
J: TRBJ1-2
CDR3: CASSQTLQGHGYTF
DNA: TGTGCCAGCAGCCAGACCCTACAGGGACACGGCTACACCTTC